Reported below is one T cell receptor (beta chain). The junction departs from the called germline gene at one end, perhaps through a read error. In the original processing: By means of reference gene primer amplification, nucleated cell counts were estimated. Data came from immunoSEQ multiplex PCR; TCRdb stores just in-frame clones and leaves some out. The V and J calls and the clone size are those of that table, but D and trimming were determined from the DNA. The sample includes some 160,000 clones, around 90% seen only once; the top ten take 2.5% to 3.5%. The data stem from a study of blood T cell repertoires in COVID-19. Study summary: Acute and convalescent COVID-19 samples came from the United States, Italy and Spain. Nucleic acid was either cDNA or gDNA, and it came from T cells, B-cell-depleted T cells, or PBMCs.

CDR1 and CDR2 (germline): SGHNT, YYREEE (reference sequence). This CDR3 is built from 16 residues. The TCR was taken from a man in his sixties with acute or convalescent COVID-19. The chain joins TRBV5-4 to TRBJ2-5, with 9 bases matching TRBD2. Sequenced sample: peripheral blood. The CDR3 protein is CASSPPGAGGQGTQYF. The DNA of the CDR3 is TGTGCCAGCAGCCCCCCGGGGGCGGGGGGGCAAGGGACCCAGTACTTC.